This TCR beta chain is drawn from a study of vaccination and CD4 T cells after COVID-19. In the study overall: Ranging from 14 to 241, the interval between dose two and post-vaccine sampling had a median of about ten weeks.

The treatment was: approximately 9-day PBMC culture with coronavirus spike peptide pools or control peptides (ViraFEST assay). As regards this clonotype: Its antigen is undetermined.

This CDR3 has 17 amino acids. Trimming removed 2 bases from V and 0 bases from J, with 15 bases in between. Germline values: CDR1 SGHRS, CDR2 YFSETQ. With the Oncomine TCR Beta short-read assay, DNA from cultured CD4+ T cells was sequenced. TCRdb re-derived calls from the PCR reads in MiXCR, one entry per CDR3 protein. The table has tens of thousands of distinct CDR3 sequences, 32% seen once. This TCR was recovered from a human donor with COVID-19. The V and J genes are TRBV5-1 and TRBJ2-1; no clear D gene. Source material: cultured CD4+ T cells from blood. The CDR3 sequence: CASSFGTLQSSYNEQFF. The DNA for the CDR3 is TGCGCCAGCAGCTTTGGTACTCTACAGAGCTCCTACAATGAGCAGTTCTTC.